This T cell receptor beta chain derives from a study of T cell responses to AZD1222 COVID-19 vaccine. Study results and limitations: Spike-specific TCR depth and breadth grew after two AZD1222 doses. The donor cohort was predominantly white British with a female majority, and clonal diversity may have been underestimated.

Worth noting for this clone: Its antigen remains unidentified.

Repertoires were generated with immunoSEQ multiplex PCR, while TCRdb's copy carries only in-frame clones and drops some. The sample has 100,000 to 120,000 clones, 88% seen once. The sequence came from an adult in good health. The material sequenced was peripheral blood, taken on day 0 of AZD1222 vaccination.

The CDR3 DNA is TGTGCCAGTAGTACGGGACAATTAATCGAAAAACTGTTTTTT. Protein: CASSTGQLIEKLFF. This chain joins TRBV19 and TRBJ1-4; D possibly corresponds to TRBD1 (6 bases). V lost 4 bases to trimming and J lost 8 bases, with 14 bases between them. The CDR3 loop spans 14 amino acids. Germline values: CDR1 LNHDA, CDR2 SQIVND (reference sequence).